This T cell receptor beta chain was sequenced in a study of OX40 agonist ivuxolimab in advanced cancers. Whole-study context: Partial responses, seen in three patients, involved one hepatocellular carcinoma and two cutaneous melanomas.

Findings of the study overall: The study observed clonal expansion of CD4+ and CD8+ blood T cells by week 6 at 0.1 to 3.0 mg/kg. There were, on average, more expanded clones in CD8+ T cells than in CD4+.

In regard to this clone: The antigen is undetermined.

The method was immunoSEQ multiplex PCR; TCRdb's version includes in-frame clones alone and lacks a portion of them. There are about 20,000 clones in the sample; just over 85% occur only once, and about 16% lies in the top ten. The CDR3 covers 15 residues. V shed 2 bases and J shed 5 bases, with 15 bases lying between them. In germline, CDR1 is LNHDA, CDR2 SQIVND (reference sequence). This material consisted of CD4+ or CD8+ T cells sorted from blood, taken in a trial of the OX40 agonist ivuxolimab. The clonotype originates from an adult with an advanced solid tumor such as melanoma, head and neck, liver or kidney cancer. The chain employs TRBV19 and TRBJ2-5, with D possibly matching TRBD2 (5 bases). For the CDR3, the DNA is TGTGCCAGTAGTATAAGGGTCCTAGCCGGGGAGACCCAGTACTTC. It yields the protein CASSIRVLAGETQYF. Full variable domain (outside the CDR3, taken from reference TRBV19 and TRBJ2-5): DGGITQSPKYLFRKEGQNVTLSCEQNLNHDAMYWYRQDPGQGLRLIYYSQIVNDFQKGDIAEGYSVSREKKESFPLTVTSAQKNPTAFYLCASSIRVLAGETQYFGPGTRLLVL.